What follows are 29 T cell receptor beta chains derived from one specimen sequenced in a study of T cell clones after liver transplantation. Profiled with immunoSEQ multiplex PCR; TCRdb holds only in-frame clones, not every one. The table records about 72,000 clones, about nine tenths of them present only once. Sequences were derived from CD4+ T cells from blood, sampled before liver transplant. These receptors were taken from a human donor who received a liver transplant.

This chain uses TRBV29-1 with TRBJ2-3, with D possibly called TRBD1 or TRBD2 (5 bases each). The CDR3 consists of 17 residues. Germline V gene sequence: CDR1 SQVTM, CDR2 ANQGSEA. Trimming cost V 6 bases and J 0 bases, with 22 bases left between them. The CDR3 loop is CSVPRAGRASSTDTQYF. CDR3 sequence (DNA): TGCAGCGTCCCGAGGGCAGGGCGAGCATCTAGCACAGATACGCAGTATTTT.

J is TRBJ2-1 and V is TRBV5-1, with 8 bases that match TRBD2. Germline V gene sequence: CDR1 SGHRS, CDR2 YFSETQ. The CDR3 consists of 15 residues. V gave up 4 bases and J gave up 4 bases; unmatched junction bases: 7. Written as DNA, the CDR3 is TGCGCCAGCAGCCCGGCGGGAGGCAATTACAATGAGCAGTTCTTC. Protein product: CASSPAGGNYNEQFF.

The V call is TRBV5-5, the J call TRBJ2-7, with D possibly called TRBD1 or TRBD2 (5 bases each). The germline CDR1 and CDR2 sequences are SGHKS and YYEKEE (reference sequence). There are 13 residues in the CDR3. V was shortened by 4 bases and J by 3 bases, with 11 bases between the two germline ends. The CDR3 coding sequence is TGTGCCAGCAGCGGTGGGACCTACTACGAGCAGTACTTC. It translates to CASSGGTYYEQYF.

V is TRBV6-1 and J is TRBJ1-3; D is unclear. V lost 2 bases and J lost 4, with 15 bases in between. This CDR3 has 16 amino acids. Germline lookup yields CDR1 MNHNS and CDR2 SASEGT. CDR3 region: CASSEIRVLNGNTIYF. The CDR3 DNA follows: TGTGCCAGCAGTGAAATTAGGGTCCTCAACGGAAACACCATATATTTT.

J is TRBJ2-1 and V is TRBV9; D is unresolved. The CDR3 has 15 residues. Germline assignment: CDR1 SGDLS and CDR2 YYNGEE. The V gene lost 0 bases and the J gene lost 0 bases, with 7 bases spanning the gap. CDR3 amino acids: CASSVELDSYNEQFF. The CDR3 DNA follows: TGTGCCAGCAGCGTAGAACTGGACTCCTACAATGAGCAGTTCTTC.

The V call is TRBV5-1, the J call TRBJ2-1, with 9 bases identical to TRBD1. Trimming took 0 bases from V and 8 from J; bases not matched to a gene: 3. This CDR3 is built from 14 residues. The germline V gene has CDR1 SGHRS and CDR2 YFSETQ. CDR3 DNA sequence: TGCGCCAGCAGCTTGGCAGGACAGGGGTATGAGCAGTTCTTC. Amino acid sequence: CASSLAGQGYEQFF.

The chain couples TRBV5-1 to TRBJ2-1; TRBD2 matches 7 bases. The CDR3 has 13 residues. Germline CDR1 and CDR2: SGHRS and YFSETQ. V was pared by 5 bases and J by 9 bases, with 8 bases of the junction left unmatched. CDR3 region: CASRGTNSIEQFF. CDR3 nucleotides: TGCGCCAGCAGGGGGACTAACTCAATTGAGCAGTTCTTC. Filled out from reference TRBV5-1 and TRBJ2-1, the complete variable domain reads KAGVTQTPRYLIKTRGQQVTLSCSPISGHRSVSWYQQTPGQGLQFLFEYFSETQRNKGNFPGRFSGRQFSNSRSEMNVSTLELGDSALYLCASRGTNSIEQFFGPGTRLTVL.

V usage is TRBV5-4 and J usage is TRBJ2-7, with a weak D call TRBD1 (6 bases). Germline CDR1 and CDR2: SGHNT and YYREEE (reference sequence). Between the trimmed V and J ends, which lost 3 bases and 3 bases, there was a span of 16 bases. CDR3 size: 15 residues. CDR3 loop: CASSSTGRDNYEQYF. DNA for the CDR3: TGTGCCAGCAGCTCCACGGGAAGGGACAACTACGAGCAGTACTTC.

The chain links TRBV28 to TRBJ2-1; D is undetermined. CDR1 and CDR2 from the germline V gene are MDHEN and SYDVKM. V lost 7 bases and J 3 bases, leaving 7 bases between the germline ends. This CDR3 contains 12 residues. The CDR3 sequence is CASTKDYNEQFF. In nucleotides, the CDR3 is TGTGCCAGCACGAAGGACTACAATGAGCAGTTCTTC.

The CDR3, as DNA: TGCAGCGTTGATCACAGTTCCCGGAACTATGGCTACACCTTC. It encodes CSVDHSSRNYGYTF. The rearrangement links TRBV29-1 to TRBJ1-2; D unresolved. CDR1 and CDR2 (germline): SQVTM, ANQGSEA. The CDR3 is 14 residues long. Between the trimmed V and J ends, which lost 3 bases and 2 bases, there was a span of 13 bases.

V usage is TRBV30 and J usage is TRBJ2-6; D might be TRBD2 (5 bases). The CDR3 runs to 14 residues. Trimming removed 8 bases at V and 1 base at J, with 12 bases between. CDR1 and CDR2 from the germline V gene are GTSNPN and SVGIG (reference sequence). CDR3 protein: CATRRVSGANVLTF. The CDR3 nucleotides are TGTGCCACTCGGCGGGTTTCTGGGGCCAACGTCCTGACTTTC.

The chain employs TRBV6-5 and TRBJ1-2; unclear D gene. V lost 0 bases and J lost 3, with 8 bases in between. CDR1 is MNHEY, CDR2 SVGAGI, per germline. CDR3 size: 14 residues. The CDR3 region has the DNA TGTGCCAGCAGTTACTCGTTAGTCTACTATGGCTACACCTTC. This codes for CASSYSLVYYGYTF.

This clone was counted once. The J gene is TRBJ2-1, the V gene TRBV10-1; no reliable D call. V was pared by 0 bases and J by 11 bases, with 11 bases between. The CDR3 has 13 amino acids. CDR1 is WNHNN and CDR2 is SYGVQD in the germline V gene (reference sequence). The CDR3 loop is CASSESRMSQQFF. In nucleotides, the CDR3 is TGCGCCAGCAGTGAGTCCCGGATGTCCCAGCAGTTCTTC.

This chain links TRBV2 with TRBJ2-5; 9 positions agree with TRBD2. Losses at the gene ends were 4 bases for V and 2 bases for J; bases not matched to a gene: 11. CDR3 length equals 17 residues. CDR1 and CDR2 (germline): SNHLY, FYNNEI. CDR3 DNA: TGTGCCAGCAGTGCCGGAATTGCTAGCGGGACGCAAGAGACCCAGTACTTC. Its protein product is CASSAGIASGTQETQYF.

This clone was counted a single time. The rearrangement uses TRBV7-9 and TRBJ2-7; D is unresolved. Germline V gives CDR1 SEHNR, CDR2 FQNEAQ (reference sequence). V was cut by 4 bases and J by 4 bases, with 8 bases left in between. The CDR3 covers 12 residues. CDR3: CASSSAAYEQYF. CDR3 bases: TGTGCCAGCAGCTCCGCGGCGTACGAGCAGTACTTC.

The chain couples TRBV9 to TRBJ2-1; no clear D. With 2 bases removed from V and 1 base from J, the gap between germline ends came to 7 bases. The CDR3 extends over 14 amino acids. Germline assignment: CDR1 SGDLS and CDR2 YYNGEE. CDR3 DNA sequence: TGTGCCAGCAGCGTCGCAGGATCCTACAATGAGCAGTTCTTC. This translates into CASSVAGSYNEQFF.

This chain links TRBV7-2 with TRBJ2-4; no clear D. This CDR3 is 15 amino acids long. Germline values: CDR1 SGHTA, CDR2 FQGNSA. V was cut by 2 bases and J by 4 bases, with 12 bases left in between. Here the CDR3 reads CASSLSVIAKNIQYF. The CDR3 DNA reads TGTGCCAGCAGCTTAAGTGTGATAGCTAAAAACATTCAGTACTTC. The full variable domain, its missing parts supplied by reference TRBV7-2 and TRBJ2-4, is GAGVSQSPSNKVTEKGKDVELRCDPISGHTALYWYRQSLGQGLEFLIYFQGNSAPDKSGLPSDRFSAERTGGSVSTLTIQRTQQEDSAVYLCASSLSVIAKNIQYFGAGTRLSVL.

This rearrangement joins TRBV29-1 to TRBJ1-1; possibly TRBD1 for D (6 bases). The CDR3 runs 13 residues. CDR1 and CDR2 from the germline V gene are SQVTM and ANQGSEA. Trimming took off 6 bases at V and 4 bases at J, with 15 bases between the two ends. The CDR3 nucleotides are TGCAGCGTCACAAGGGGGTTCGGCACTGAAGCTTTCTTT. It is translated as CSVTRGFGTEAFF. Full variable domain (rest looked up from reference TRBV29-1 and TRBJ1-1): SAVISQKPSRDICQRGTSLTIQCQVDSQVTMMFWYRQQPGQSLTLIATANQGSEATYESGFVIDKFPISRPNLTFSTLTVSNMSPEDSSIYLCSVTRGFGTEAFFGQGTRLTVV.

J is TRBJ2-5 and V is TRBV18, with no clear D. V gave up 2 bases and J gave up 4 bases, with 17 bases separating them. CDR1 and CDR2 from the germline V gene are KGHSH and LQKENI. This CDR3 has 16 amino acids. CDR3 bases: TGTGCCAGCTCACCAGGGCAGGCGATATGGAGAGAGACCCAGTACTTC. Translation gives CASSPGQAIWRETQYF.

The chain uses TRBV30 and TRBJ1-3; D is unclear. Germline V gene data show CDR1 as GTSNPN and CDR2 as SVGIG (reference sequence). The CDR3 is made up of 11 amino acids. Trimming took 4 bases from V and 2 from J, leaving 3 bases between them. CDR3 residues: CAWNPGNTIYF. CDR3 nucleotides: TGTGCCTGGAACCCTGGAAACACCATATATTTT.

V is TRBV2 and J is TRBJ2-3; 7 bases agree with TRBD2. Germline lookup yields CDR1 SNHLY and CDR2 FYNNEI. The CDR3 is 15 residues long. The trim removed 7 bases at V and 4 bases at J, leaving 11 bases unmatched. The CDR3 DNA reads as TGTGCCAGCAAGCAGTCGGGGGGTATCCCAGATACGCAGTATTTT. This codes for CASKQSGGIPDTQYF.

This chain connects TRBV10-1 to TRBJ1-4; D is possibly TRBD1 (5 bases). From germline, CDR1 is WNHNN and CDR2 SYGVQD (reference sequence). Trimming left V 0 bases short and J 6 bases short, with 26 bases between. The CDR3 covers 20 residues. For the CDR3, the DNA is TGCGCCAGCAGTGAGTCGATAGGGCAGGGAAGGATCCTAGAAGATGAAAAACTGTTTTTT. Residues: CASSESIGQGRILEDEKLFF.

The V and J genes are TRBV5-1 and TRBJ2-7; possible D gene TRBD1, 6 bases. CDR3 length: 12 residues. V lost 1 base, J lost 7 bases, and 9 bases lay in between. Germline V gene data show CDR1 as SGHRS and CDR2 as YFSETQ. The CDR3 protein is CASSLNQGEQYF. CDR3 DNA sequence: TGCGCCAGCAGCTTGAACCAGGGGGAGCAGTACTTC.

The chain is built from TRBV19 and TRBJ2-7; 10 bases are shared with TRBD2. This CDR3 has 17 residues. V lost 4 bases, J lost 0 bases, and 9 bases stayed unmatched. The germline CDR1 and CDR2 sequences are LNHDA and SQIVND (reference sequence). Here the CDR3 DNA reads TGTGCCAGTAGTAGGGCCCTAGCGGGGGCCCTCTCCTACGAGCAGTACTTC. This sequence encodes CASSRALAGALSYEQYF.

The rearrangement uses TRBV5-1 and TRBJ2-5; D possibly corresponds to TRBD2 (6 bases). In germline, CDR1 is SGHRS, CDR2 YFSETQ. V was shortened by 3 bases and J by 4 bases, with 16 bases between the two germline ends. The CDR3 length is 15 residues. This CDR3 reads CASSSTLAYRETQYF. The CDR3 nucleotides read TGCGCCAGCAGCTCCACGCTAGCGTACAGAGAGACCCAGTACTTC.

This clone was seen a handful of times. This sample includes further DNA sequences coding for the same CDR3. The chain couples TRBV11-2 to TRBJ2-2, with D perhaps TRBD2 (6 bases). The CDR3 extends over 15 amino acids. The ends were cut back, 5 bases at V and 1 base at J, with 11 bases in the middle. Germline V gives CDR1 SGHAT, CDR2 FQNNGV. CDR3 DNA: TGTGCCAGCAGCCCATTAGCGGTGAACACCGGGGAGCTGTTTTTT. It is translated as CASSPLAVNTGELFF.

The rearrangement links TRBV7-2 to TRBJ2-3; D tentatively fits TRBD1 or TRBD2 (5 bases each). This CDR3 has 15 amino acids. Germline loops: CDR1 SGHTA, CDR2 FQGNSA. V shed 5 bases and J shed 8 bases, with 20 bases lying between them. The DNA of the CDR3 is TGTGCCAGCAGCGACCCCGGGACGGTAAAACTTACGCAGTATTTT. Its translation is CASSDPGTVKLTQYF.

This clone was seen only once. This rearrangement joins TRBV30 to TRBJ2-7, with D maybe TRBD1 (5 bases). V lost 7 bases, J lost 4 bases, and 11 bases lay in between. Germline V lookup: CDR1 GTSNPN, CDR2 SVGIG (reference sequence). The CDR3 runs 11 residues. The CDR3 coding sequence is TGTGCCTTCACAGGTTTGTACGAGCAGTACTTC. As protein: CAFTGLYEQYF.

This rearrangement joins TRBV29-1 to TRBJ2-5, with a possible D match to TRBD2 (6 bases). Germline V gives CDR1 SQVTM, CDR2 ANQGSEA. Trimming pared 4 bases from V and 4 bases from J, leaving 10 bases between. The CDR3 runs to 12 residues. The CDR3 bases are TGCAGCGTTGTGGGAGGCACAGAGACCCAGTACTTC. This gives the protein CSVVGGTETQYF.